This T cell receptor (beta chain) was identified in a study of Ad26.COV2.S vaccination and SARS-CoV-2 variants. Study-level background: The study gave Ad26.COV2.S intramuscularly, once or twice 56 days apart.

Using immunoSEQ multiplex PCR, the repertoire was profiled, and TCRdb retains in-frame clones only, with some absent. In the table there are over 400,000 clones, 80% to 90% of which are singletons. The length of the CDR3 is 16 residues. Germline lookup yields CDR1 LNHNV and CDR2 YYDKDF (reference sequence). Losses at the gene ends were 3 bases for V and 6 bases for J; bases not matched to a gene: 8. Treatment noted: around 19 received Ad26.COV2.S at low or high dose, single or two shots; 5 received placebo; per-sample allocation not given. Samples came from day 63 after the first vaccine or placebo injection.

The chain uses TRBV15 and TRBJ2-4; TRBD2 agrees at 10 bases. The sequence derives from a person aged 18-65 years who received the Ad26.COV2.S COVID-19 vaccine or a placebo. The sequencing here drew on peripheral blood, taken in a trial of Ad26.COV2.S vaccine versus placebo. CDR3 DNA: TGTGCCACCAGCAGTCAGCGGGAGGGCCGAGGAAACATTCAGTACTTC. Residues: CATSSQREGRGNIQYF.